These 12 T cell receptor beta chains came from one sample sequenced in a study of cytomegalovirus exposure and HLA in healthy donors. With 60 Vbeta and 13 Jbeta primers, the PCR was carried out. Produced via immunoSEQ multiplex PCR; TCRdb's table is partial and in-frame only. The sample holds 100,000 to 150,000 clones; 83% are singletons and the top ten take over 0.95%. Sequences were obtained from PBMCs. All receptors come from a girl aged 2 to 10 in good health and CMV-seronegative.

J is TRBJ2-7 and V is TRBV2; 10 bases match TRBD1. V dropped 9 bases and J dropped 7; count of bases not matched to a gene: 12. The V gene's germline CDR1 is SNHLY and CDR2 FYNNEI. The CDR3 runs to 14 residues. The CDR3 region is CARSRDRGLREQYF. The CDR3, as DNA: TGTGCCAGGTCCCGGGACAGGGGTCTTCGGGAGCAGTACTTC.

This chain joins TRBV18 and TRBJ2-7; TRBD1 is a possible D gene (5 bases). The CDR3 has 14 amino acids. The germline V and J ends were trimmed by 3 bases and 2 bases, with 11 bases remaining between them. The V gene's germline CDR1 is KGHSH and CDR2 LQKENI. This CDR3 is CASSPKQETYEQYF. Written as DNA, the CDR3 is TGTGCCAGCTCACCGAAACAGGAAACCTACGAGCAGTACTTC.

This clone has just a few counts. The CDR3 loop is CASSSPPGAGANVLTF. CDR3 coding DNA: TGTGCCAGCAGTTCCCCACCAGGGGCTGGGGCCAACGTCCTGACTTTC. This chain connects TRBV28 to TRBJ2-6; D may be TRBD1 (6 bases). Trimming cost V 4 bases and J 2 bases, with 12 bases left between them. CDR3 length equals 16 residues. Germline CDR1 is MDHEN and CDR2 is SYDVKM. Complete variable domain (other parts from reference TRBV28 and TRBJ2-6): DVKVTQSSRYLVKRTGEKVFLECVQDMDHENMFWYRQDPGLGLRLIYFSYDVKMKEKGDIPEGYSVSREKKERFSLILESASTNQTSMYLCASSSPPGAGANVLTFGAGSRLTVL.

The chain uses TRBV6-1 and TRBJ2-1, with 9 bases lining up with TRBD2. Germline-derived CDR1 and CDR2 are MNHNS and SASEGT. The J segment lost 8 bases and the V segment lost 3 bases, leaving 5 bases of the junction unmatched. This CDR3 is built from 14 residues. For the CDR3, the DNA is TGTGCCAGCAGTGATTTAGCGGGAGAATATGAGCAGTTCTTC. Protein product: CASSDLAGEYEQFF.

This clone was detected a few times. The chain uses TRBV5-6 and TRBJ1-4; the match to TRBD1 covers 9 bases. CDR3 length: 15 residues. With V trimmed by 2 bases and J by 8 bases, 7 bases remained unmatched. CDR1 SGHDT and CDR2 YYEEEE come from the germline V gene. CDR3 DNA: TGTGCCAGCAGCTTTAAACAGGGGGCAGGCGAAAAACTGTTTTTT. Protein product: CASSFKQGAGEKLFF.

The J gene is TRBJ2-5, the V gene TRBV9, with D tentatively TRBD1 (5 bases). V lost 0 bases, J lost 3 bases, and 6 bases lay in between. This CDR3 contains 13 residues. The germline V gene has CDR1 SGDLS and CDR2 YYNGEE. For the CDR3, the DNA is TGTGCCAGCAGCGTAGGCAGGGAAGAGACCCAGTACTTC. Translating it yields CASSVGREETQYF.

This clone is a singleton in its sample. The genes are TRBV19 and TRBJ2-7; 7 bases match TRBD1. CDR1 is LNHDA and CDR2 is SQIVND in the germline V gene (reference sequence). The CDR3 has 14 amino acids. Trimming removed 3 bases from V and 0 bases from J; junction bases left unmatched: 2. This CDR3 is CASSIRDSSYEQYF. CDR3 in DNA: TGTGCCAGTAGTATCCGGGACAGCTCCTACGAGCAGTACTTC.

This clone was recorded only once. V and J are TRBV19 and TRBJ2-7; no reliable D call. Per the germline V gene, CDR1 is LNHDA and CDR2 is SQIVND (reference sequence). The length of the CDR3 is 11 residues. Trimming took off 4 bases at V and 3 bases at J, with 4 bases between the two ends. In DNA form, the CDR3 reads TGTGCCAGTAGTACCCACTACGAGCAGTACTTC. Its protein product is CASSTHYEQYF.

A few counts support this clone. V usage is TRBV6-4 and J usage is TRBJ2-2; D is possibly TRBD1 (6 bases). V lost 4 bases and J 3 bases, leaving 6 bases between the germline ends. The germline V gene encodes CDR1 MRHNA and CDR2 SNTAGT. This CDR3 comprises 13 residues. DNA of the CDR3: TGTGCCAGCAGTGCAGGGGACACCGGGGAGCTGTTTTTT. This encodes CASSAGDTGELFF.

The chain recombines TRBV7-2 with TRBJ2-2; 12 nucleotides match TRBD2. CDR3 length: 15 amino acids. The trim removed 5 bases at V and 6 bases at J, leaving 4 bases unmatched. The germline V gene encodes CDR1 SGHTA and CDR2 FQGNSA. Written as DNA, the CDR3 is TGTGCCAGCAGCAAATCTAGCGGGGGGGCCGGGGAGCTGTTTTTT. This translates into CASSKSSGGAGELFF.

The chain carries TRBV7-9 and TRBJ1-3; TRBD1 agrees at 8 bases. The CDR3 is 16 amino acids. Germline lookup yields CDR1 SEHNR and CDR2 FQNEAQ (reference sequence). The V and J ends lost 4 bases and 4 bases, in that order; junction bases with no gene match: 9. Written as DNA, the CDR3 is TGTGCCAGCAGCTCGGACAGGGCCAAAAAAGGAAACACCATATATTTT. Translation gives CASSSDRAKKGNTIYF.

The CDR3 nucleotides are TGCGCCAGCAGCCAAATCTTTGCAGGGCCCACAGATACGCAGTATTTT. Protein: CASSQIFAGPTDTQYF. This chain joins TRBV4-1 and TRBJ2-3, with a weak D call TRBD1 (5 bases). The ends were cut back, 2 bases at V and 2 bases at J, with 14 bases in the middle. The germline V gene encodes CDR1 MGHRA and CDR2 YSYEKL. The CDR3 is 16 amino acids.